This TCR beta chain came from a study of OX40 agonist ivuxolimab in advanced cancers. TCRdb's table, derived via immunoSEQ multiplex PCR, lists solely in-frame clones and lacks some. In the table there are around 77,000 clones, 85% of which are singletons. The CDR3 totals 16 residues. Trimming left V 1 base short and J 0 bases short, with 12 bases between. The germline gives CDR1 SGHVS, CDR2 FQNEAQ. The chain uses TRBV7-8 and TRBJ2-5; D possibly matches TRBD1 or TRBD2 (6 bases each). The receptor was derived from an adult with an advanced solid tumor such as melanoma, head and neck, liver or kidney cancer. This specimen consisted of CD4+ or CD8+ T cells sorted from blood, obtained in a trial of the OX40 agonist ivuxolimab. Here the CDR3 reads CASSLGGARNQETQYF. CDR3 bases: TGTGCCAGCAGCTTAGGGGGGGCCCGCAACCAAGAGACCCAGTACTTC.